A single T cell receptor (beta chain) is shown here with its context. This clone was counted once. Its specific antigen is unknown. A read error may account for a junction end that differs from germline. The sample comes from a study of sequential checkpoint blockade in melanoma (dated by TCRdb to about 2019). Study-level background: Using 1:1 randomization, the trial assigned patients either to first-line nivolumab followed by ipilimumab (arm A) or to ipilimumab followed by nivolumab (arm B). Maintenance nivolumab came after both trial sequences.

The immunoSEQ Assay was used to immunosequence TCRbeta CDR3 regions from genomic DNA. Genomic DNA was amplified by bias-controlled multiplex PCR before high-throughput sequencing. In the original analysis: To quantify the absolute abundance of each unique TCRbeta CDR3 region, the sequences were collapsed and filtered. Clonality, defined as 1 minus Pielou's evenness, was calculated using productive rearrangements only. Clones with significantly greater frequencies in on-treatment versus baseline samples were identified using a previously published method. TCRdb provides this immuneACCESS table in a form limited to in-frame rearrangements. Some clones are lacking; in checked studies, under half of them reflect an unresolved V gene, and why the rest are absent is not known. That table is the source of V, J and clone size, and D and trimming were worked out from the DNA. The sample yields about 18,000 clones; roughly 61% were counted once. Roughly a sixth of the sample belongs to the ten largest clones.

Taken from cysteine to phenylalanine, the CDR3 has 15 residues. The CDR3 DNA has 45 bases and is translated from base 1. CDR1 and CDR2, looked up from the germline V gene (reference sequence), are SEHNR and FQNEAQ. The treatment or condition label, read with the paper, signifies: randomized to nivolumab then ipilimumab (arm A) or the reverse (arm B). No trial patient had received prior DNA-damaging chemotherapy. Live CD3+CD8+ cells negative for CD19 and CD56 were sorted from thawed PBMCs on a FACS Aria II flow cytometer. Samples were obtained from patients with melanoma enrolled in CheckMate 064, a randomized, open-label phase II trial of sequential checkpoint blockade. Peripheral blood mononuclear cells were collected by leukapheresis, purified using Ficoll-Paque, and frozen in human serum containing roughly 9.1% DMSO. Purity of sorted blood CD3+CD8+ cells was verified at >98% immediately after sorting, followed by DNA extraction.

Summary of the overall study and its limitations: Validation of the response-prediction model combining TCR metrics and mutation burden is needed in larger, independent patient cohorts.

The source is a human donor with melanoma. This receptor chain uses TRBV7-9 and TRBJ2-5; TRBD1 agrees with 10 junctional bases. The sequencing here drew on CD8+ T cells sorted from blood (inferred from file names), taken from a patient given nivolumab and ipilimumab in sequence. The CDR3 reads CASSPPSGQGETQYF. The DNA sequence follows: TGCGCCAGCAGCCCTCCCTCGGGACAGGGGGAGACCCAGTACTTC. With the portions outside the CDR3 filled from the reference TRBV7-9 and TRBJ2-5 genes, the complete variable region becomes DTGVSQNPRHKITKRGQNVTFRCDPISEHNRLYWYRQTLGQGPEFLTYFQNEAQLEKSRLLSDRFSAERPKGSFSTLEIQRTEQGDSAMYLCASSPPSGQGETQYFGPGTRLLVL.